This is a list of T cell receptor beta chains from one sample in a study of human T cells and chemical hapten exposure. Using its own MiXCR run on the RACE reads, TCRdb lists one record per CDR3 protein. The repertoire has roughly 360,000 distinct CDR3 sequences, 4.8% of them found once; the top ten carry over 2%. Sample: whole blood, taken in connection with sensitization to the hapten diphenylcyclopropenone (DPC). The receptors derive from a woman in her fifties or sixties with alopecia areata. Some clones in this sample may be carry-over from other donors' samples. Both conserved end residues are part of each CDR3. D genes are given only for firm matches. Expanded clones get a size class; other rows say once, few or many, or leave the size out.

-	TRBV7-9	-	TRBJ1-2	CASSFPKGGVYGYTF	TGTGCCAGCAGCTTCCCGAAGGGGGGCGTCTATGGCTACACCTTC
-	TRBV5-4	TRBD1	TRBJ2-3	CASSSGTGVTDTQYF	TGTGCCAGCAGCAGCGGGACAGGGGTTACAGATACGCAGTATTTT
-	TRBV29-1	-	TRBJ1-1	CSTRSGDTEAFF	TGCAGCACTCGATCAGGGGACACTGAAGCTTTCTTT
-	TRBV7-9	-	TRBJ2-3	CASTKDPTLGDTQYF	TGTGCCAGCACTAAGGACCCGACCCTTGGAGATACGCAGTATTTT
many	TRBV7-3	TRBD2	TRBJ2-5	CASSPGTSTGETQYF	TGTGCCAGCAGCCCTGGGACTAGCACTGGGGAGACCCAGTACTTC
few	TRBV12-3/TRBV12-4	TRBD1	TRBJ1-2	CASSLARTGVNYGYTF	TGTGCCAGCAGTTTGGCCCGGACAGGGGTTAACTATGGCTACACCTTC
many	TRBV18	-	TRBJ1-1	CASSRLRGASTEAFF	TGTGCCAGCTCACGGCTAAGGGGGGCCTCCACTGAAGCTTTCTTT
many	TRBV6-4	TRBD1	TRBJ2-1	CASSESGQGGNEQFF	TGTGCCAGCAGTGAATCAGGACAGGGTGGCAATGAGCAGTTCTTC
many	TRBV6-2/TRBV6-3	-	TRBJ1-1	CASSQAGIMNTEAFF	TGTGCCAGCAGTCAAGCTGGGATAATGAACACTGAAGCTTTCTTT
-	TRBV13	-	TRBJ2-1	CASSLSEGYNEQFF	TGTGCCAGCAGCTTATCAGAGGGCTACAATGAGCAGTTCTTC
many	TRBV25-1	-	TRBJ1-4	CASSVYRGREKLFF	TGTGCCAGCAGTGTTTATAGGGGCCGTGAAAAACTGTTTTTT